This TCR beta chain appears in the sequencing data of a study of beta chain features in type 1 diabetes. Findings and caveats of the study: For patients, the naive, central memory and Treg TCRB repertoires appeared more alike than for healthy donors.

Worth noting for this clone: What it recognizes is unknown.

The CDR3 is 16 amino acids. Germline CDR1 reads KGHSH; CDR2 reads LQKENI. After removal of 3 bases from V and 5 bases from J, the junction contained 12 bases not matched to a gene. Expressed TCRB transcripts were sequenced, since all the RNA that had been isolated was reverse transcribed. Naive, central memory and regulatory T cell samples averaged about 3.57 million reads. Profiled with immunoSEQ multiplex PCR; TCRdb holds only in-frame clones, not every one. The table shows around 400,000 clones, with roughly 12% occurring only once. V usage is TRBV18 and J usage is TRBJ1-2, with 7 nucleotides matching TRBD1. Material: naive CD4+ T cells from blood. The origin of this receptor is a man aged 18 to 30 in good health. CDR3 loop: CASSPEQGRKGYGYTF. The CDR3 coding sequence is TGTGCCAGCTCACCCGAACAGGGGAGGAAGGGTTATGGCTACACCTTC. The whole variable domain, filled in from reference TRBV18 and TRBJ1-2, reads NAGVMQNPRHLVRRRGQEARLRCSPMKGHSHVYWYRQLPEEGLKFMVYLQKENIIDESGMPKERFSAEFPKEGPSILRIQQVVRGDSAAYFCASSPEQGRKGYGYTFGSGTRLTVV.